These T cell receptor beta chains were read from a single sample in a study of shared clonotypes between healthy human individuals. Assay: immunoSEQ multiplex PCR; the TCRdb copy retains only in-frame clones and omits some. The data contain roughly 850,000 clones, just over 95% of them singletons. Sequenced sample: naive CD8+ T cells sorted from blood. All receptors come from a man aged 25-45 years in good health. Both conserved end residues are part of each CDR3. A D gene is named only where the DNA matches it firmly. Size tells how often a clone was seen (once, few, many) or the class of an expanded clone, and some rows leave it out.

CASSFSSDIGRPYEQYF,TGTGCCAGCAGTTTTTCGTCGGATATCGGGAGGCCCTACGAGCAGTACTTC,TRBJ2-7,TRBD2,.,TRBV28
CASSPGTFSSYEQYF,TGTGCCAGCAGCCCCGGTACTTTCAGCTCCTACGAGCAGTACTTC,TRBJ2-7,.,.,TRBV27
CASSLGLGPETQYF,TGTGCCAGCAGCTTAGGGCTCGGGCCCGAGACCCAGTACTTC,TRBJ2-5,.,.,TRBV7-2
CASSAGGTQVTEQYF,TGTGCCAGCAGCGCGGGGGGAACCCAGGTAACCGAGCAGTACTTC,TRBJ2-7,TRBD2,.,TRBV9
CASSATSGRMYEQYF,TGTGCCAGCAGTGCGACTAGCGGGAGAATGTACGAGCAGTACTTC,TRBJ2-7,TRBD2,.,TRBV6-1
CASRFRGLSTDTQYF,TGTGCCAGCAGGTTCAGGGGGCTTTCTACAGATACGCAGTATTTT,TRBJ2-3,TRBD1,.,TRBV11-2
CASSETGSLGEKLFF,TGTGCCAGCAGTGAAACAGGCTCCTTAGGTGAAAAACTGTTTTTT,TRBJ1-4,.,.,TRBV2
CASSTDRVPETQYF,TGTGCCAGTAGTACAGACAGGGTTCCGGAGACCCAGTACTTC,TRBJ2-5,TRBD1,.,TRBV19
CASSSDRFQETQYF,TGTGCCAGCAGCTCGGACAGATTCCAAGAGACCCAGTACTTC,TRBJ2-5,.,.,TRBV7-9
CASSILIGRGGFHTLRNTQYF,TGTGCCAGTAGTATCCTTATCGGCAGGGGCGGCTTCCACACCCTCAGAAATACGCAGTATTTT,TRBJ2-3,.,.,TRBV19
CASSGTSGTNEQFF,TGTGCCAGCAGTGGGACTAGCGGGACGAATGAGCAGTTCTTC,TRBJ2-1,TRBD2,.,TRBV6-5
CTSSQDYYHGLANSYEQYF,TGCACCAGCAGCCAAGATTATTATCACGGACTAGCCAACTCCTACGAGCAGTACTTC,TRBJ2-7,.,.,TRBV1
CASSPGRVDQPQHF,TGTGCCAGCTCACCTGGCAGGGTCGATCAGCCCCAGCATTTT,TRBJ1-5,.,.,TRBV18
CATSGASSYEQYF,TGTGCCACTAGCGGAGCAAGCTCCTACGAGCAGTACTTC,TRBJ2-7,.,.,TRBV15
CASSLGRNTGELFF,TGTGCCAGCAGTTTGGGGAGGAACACCGGGGAGCTGTTTTTT,TRBJ2-2,.,once,TRBV27
CSVDKRGVPYEQYF,TGCAGCGTTGACAAACGGGGAGTACCCTACGAGCAGTACTTC,TRBJ2-7,.,.,TRBV29-1
CASSVGMSNQPQHF,TGTGCCAGCAGTGTCGGTATGAGCAATCAGCCCCAGCATTTT,TRBJ1-5,.,.,TRBV6-1
CAISESTGMNTEAFF,TGTGCCATCAGTGAGTCAACAGGGATGAACACTGAAGCTTTCTTT,TRBJ1-1,.,.,TRBV10-3
CSTFAGVVNEQFF,TGCAGCACCTTCGCGGGAGTGGTGAATGAGCAGTTCTTC,TRBJ2-1,TRBD2,.,TRBV29-1
CASTPGTTYEQYF,TGTGCCAGCACCCCCGGGACGACCTACGAGCAGTACTTC,TRBJ2-7,.,.,TRBV6-6
CASSQDQGSYNEQFF,TGTGCCAGCAGCCAAGATCAGGGGTCCTACAATGAGCAGTTCTTC,TRBJ2-1,.,.,TRBV14
CASSLSAFGGNGYGYTF,TGTGCCAGCAGTTTATCGGCCTTTGGGGGGAACGGCTATGGCTACACCTTC,TRBJ1-2,.,.,TRBV27
CASSSLLRETQYF,TGTGCCAGCAGCTCCCTCCTTCGAGAGACCCAGTACTTC,TRBJ2-5,.,.,TRBV7-9
CASIASREMEAFF,TGTGCCTCAATAGCATCCAGGGAGATGGAGGCTTTCTTT,TRBJ1-1,.,.,TRBV30
CASSSGVAGRDGELFF,TGTGCCAGCAGCTCCGGGGTAGCGGGGAGGGACGGGGAGCTGTTTTTT,TRBJ2-2,TRBD2,once,TRBV11-2